What follows is one TCR beta chain and its context. This sample is part of a study of blood T cell repertoires in COVID-19. Generated by immunoSEQ multiplex PCR, the TCRdb table keeps only in-frame clones and is missing some. The data hold hundreds of thousands of clones, with 90% observed a single time. This clonotype was obtained from a woman between 18 and 30 years old with acute or convalescent COVID-19. The sample was peripheral blood.

The CDR3 here is CASSQVQRGREETQYF. Here the CDR3 DNA reads TGTGCCAGCAGCCAAGTGCAGCGGGGGCGAGAAGAGACCCAGTACTTC. The V and J genes are TRBV3-1 (or the pseudogene TRBV3-2) and TRBJ2-5; TRBD2 agrees at 8 bases. The V segment lost 1 base and the J segment 3 bases; nucleotides outside the gene matches: 7. Germline V gene sequence: CDR1 LGHDT, CDR2 YNNKEL (reference sequence). This CDR3 is 16 amino acids long.